This entry concerns a single TCR beta chain. The junction had 8 bases not matched to a gene; V was cut back by 5 bases and J by 5 bases. Germline V gene data show CDR1 as MDHEN and CDR2 as SYDVKM. CDR3 length: 15 residues. This entry belongs to a study of technical replicates of blood from a handful of donors. Repertoires were generated with immunoSEQ multiplex PCR, while TCRdb's copy carries only in-frame clones and drops some. The sample includes more than 60,000 clones, approximately 95% of them seen just once. This TCR derives from a human donor in good health. The chain has TRBV28 and TRBJ2-7, with 11 bases lining up with TRBD2. Sequences were obtained from T cells isolated from PBMCs. CDR3 in amino acids: CASSIAGGTLNEQYF. The CDR3 DNA is TGTGCCAGCAGTATAGCGGGAGGGACCCTTAACGAGCAGTACTTC.